The 3 T cell receptor beta chains reported below all come from one sample, sequenced in a study of regulatory T cells in long-lasting Graves disease. Construction of the TCR beta libraries employed iRepertoire HTBI primers in conjunction with Arm-PCR of CDR3 regions. Via MiXCR, TCRdb re-called the multiplex PCR reads, giving one row per CDR3 protein. The sample consists of 450,000 to 700,000 distinct CDR3 sequences, roughly 13% of them appearing once. Time point here: newly diagnosed GD, antithyroid drugs for less than 3 months. Preparation of the TCR library used RNA extracted from PBMCs. The same data also went into a second study, on T cells in Graves' hyperthyroidism and ophthalmopathy.

The specimen was peripheral blood mononuclear cells (PBMCs), collected at new diagnosis, from a patient treated with antithyroid drugs. These receptors all stem from a man aged 30-40 years with Graves disease.

In the case of this clonotype: One end of the junction varies from germline; a read error may be responsible. This chain connects TRBV7-7 to TRBJ2-2; D not certain. Germline V gene data show CDR1 as SSHAT and CDR2 as FNYEAQ (reference sequence). This CDR3 is 14 amino acids long. CDR3 in amino acids: CASSLESNTGELFF. CDR3 nucleotides: TGTGCTAGCAGCTTAGAGAGTAACACCGGGGAGCTGTTTTTT.

This clonotype has ten or more counts. The chain uses TRBV6-1 and TRBJ1-1; D call uncertain. Trimming stripped 5 bases from V and 1 base from J, with 14 bases between. The CDR3 contains 15 residues. The germline gives CDR1 MNHNS, CDR2 SASEGT. Here the CDR3 DNA reads TGTGCCAGCAGTCTAGGGATTACGGGGAACACTGAAGCTTTCTTT. Encoded protein: CASSLGITGNTEAFF.

This clonotype was observed a handful of times. One end of the junction fails to match germline, which may point to a read error. The chain uses TRBV2 and TRBJ2-7, with D hard to call. Per the germline V gene, CDR1 is SNHLY and CDR2 is FYNNEI. This CDR3 has 12 residues. In nucleotides, the CDR3 is TGTGCCAGCGAAGAGTACTTCTACAAGCAGTACTTC. Amino acid sequence: CASEEYFYKQYF.